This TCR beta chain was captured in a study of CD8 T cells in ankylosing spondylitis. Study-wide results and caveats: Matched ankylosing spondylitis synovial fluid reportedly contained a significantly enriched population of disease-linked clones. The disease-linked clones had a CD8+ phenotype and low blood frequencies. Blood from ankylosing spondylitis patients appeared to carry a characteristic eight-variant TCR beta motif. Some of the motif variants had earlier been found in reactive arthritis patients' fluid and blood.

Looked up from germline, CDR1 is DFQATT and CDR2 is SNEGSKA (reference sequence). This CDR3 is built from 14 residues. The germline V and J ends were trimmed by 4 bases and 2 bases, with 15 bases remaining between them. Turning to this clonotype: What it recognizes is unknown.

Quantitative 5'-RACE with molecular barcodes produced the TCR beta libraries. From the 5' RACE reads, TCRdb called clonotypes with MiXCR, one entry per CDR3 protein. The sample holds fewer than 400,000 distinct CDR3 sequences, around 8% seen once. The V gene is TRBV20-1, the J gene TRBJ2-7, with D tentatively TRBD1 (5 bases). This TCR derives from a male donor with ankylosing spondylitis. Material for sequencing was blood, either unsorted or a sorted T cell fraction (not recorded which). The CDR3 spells CSATAPRQPYEQYF. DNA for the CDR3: TGCAGTGCTACGGCACCGAGACAGCCCTACGAGCAGTACTTC.